This passage covers 10 T cell receptor beta chains from one sample sequenced in a study of response to subunit inactivated influenza vaccine. MiXCR was run by TCRdb on the RT-PCR reads, yielding one entry per CDR3 protein. This sample carries 710,000 or so distinct CDR3 sequences, 15% to 19% of them seen once, and the ten largest clones take around 10%. Sequencing was performed on PBMCs from blood, taken 11 to 12 days after vaccination. Receptors originate from a man aged 50-59 years who received an inactivated influenza vaccine.

This clonotype was picked up a small number of times. The chain combines TRBV5-6 with TRBJ2-2; D possibly corresponds to TRBD1 (6 bases). The CDR3 runs to 16 residues. CDR1 SGHDT and CDR2 YYEEEE come from the germline V gene. V lost 0 bases and J lost 4, with 13 bases in between. The CDR3 protein is CASSLGGPSSTGELFF. The CDR3 bases are TGTGCCAGCAGCTTGGGGGGGCCTAGCAGCACCGGGGAGCTGTTTTTT.

The rearrangement joins TRBV14 to TRBJ2-1, with 9 bases identical to TRBD2. The CDR3 spans 17 residues. The trim removed 0 bases at V and 4 bases at J, leaving 7 bases unmatched. The germline gives CDR1 SGHDN, CDR2 FVKESK. CDR3 sequence: CASSQDRTSGFYNEQFF. The CDR3 nucleotides are TGTGCCAGCAGCCAAGATCGCACTAGCGGGTTTTACAATGAGCAGTTCTTC.

This rearrangement joins TRBV7-9 to TRBJ1-2, with TRBD1 identical over 7 bases. This CDR3 contains 15 residues. Germline V gene data show CDR1 as SEHNR and CDR2 as FQNEAQ (reference sequence). V lost 1 base to trimming and J lost 4 bases; unmatched junction nucleotides: 6. CDR3 amino acids: CASSLGQGLAYGYTF. CDR3 nucleotide sequence: TGTGCCAGCAGCTTAGGACAGGGCCTAGCCTATGGCTACACCTTC.

This clonotype was seen more than once but under ten times. The chain employs TRBV6-1 and TRBJ2-1; 12 positions agree with TRBD2. V was pared by 6 bases and J by 7 bases, with 4 bases of the junction left unmatched. The CDR3 consists of 14 residues. Looked up from germline, CDR1 is MNHNS and CDR2 is SASEGT. CDR3 region: CASRPGLAGNEQFF. The DNA of the CDR3 is TGTGCCAGCAGGCCGGGACTAGCGGGTAATGAGCAGTTCTTC.

This sequence joins TRBV12-3 or TRBV12-4 and TRBJ1-1, with D unclear. CDR3 length: 14 amino acids. Deletions cut 6 bases from V and 3 bases from J, with 14 bases between. The CDR3 coding sequence is TGTGCCAGCAGCCCGATCGTGGGGTACACTGAAGCTTTCTTT. Its protein product is CASSPIVGYTEAFF.

The gene calls are TRBV5-1 and TRBJ1-1, with 7 positions matching TRBD1. V shed 2 bases and J 4 bases; nucleotides not matched to a gene: 8. This CDR3 spans 15 amino acids. Germline values: CDR1 SGHRS, CDR2 YFSETQ. For the CDR3, the DNA is TGCGCCAGCAGCTTAGAGGGGGCGGGGAGCACTGAAGCTTTCTTT. Translation gives CASSLEGAGSTEAFF.

This clonotype was seen only a few times. The rearrangement uses TRBV3-1 and TRBJ2-7; D is ambiguous. The V and J ends lost 4 bases and 5 bases respectively, with 12 bases between them. From germline, CDR1 is LGHDT and CDR2 YNNKEL (reference sequence). The CDR3 loop spans 13 amino acids. The CDR3 is CASSPGQNDEQYF. The CDR3 DNA sequence: TGTGCCAGCAGCCCCGGTCAAAACGACGAGCAGTACTTC.

CDR3 protein: CASSQTTGGVEQYF. The CDR3 DNA follows: TGCGCCAGCAGCCAAACAACAGGGGGCGTCGAGCAGTACTTC. The chain employs TRBV4-3 and TRBJ2-7; 9 bases are a match to TRBD1. With V trimmed by 2 bases and J by 6 bases, 5 bases remained unmatched. The CDR3 sequence is 14 residues long. Germline values: CDR1 LGHNA, CDR2 YSLEER.

The gene calls are TRBV4-3 and TRBJ2-2, with D unresolved. Per germline, CDR1 LGHNA and CDR2 YSLEER. V was pared by 0 bases and J by 5 bases, with 7 bases between. The CDR3 runs 14 residues. The CDR3 sequence: CASSQEIATGELFF. CDR3 sequence (DNA): TGCGCCAGCAGCCAAGAGATAGCTACCGGGGAGCTGTTTTTT.

This clonotype has a handful of counts. This chain joins TRBV5-5 and TRBJ2-7, with 8 nucleotides matching TRBD2. This CDR3 has 14 residues. The V gene end was trimmed by 4 bases and the J gene end by 6 bases; junction bases not matched to a gene: 9. Germline loops: CDR1 SGHKS, CDR2 YYEKEE (reference sequence). The CDR3 region has the DNA TGTGCCAGCAGCATGGACGGGAGGGGTCTCGAGCAGTACTTC. Translating gives CASSMDGRGLEQYF.